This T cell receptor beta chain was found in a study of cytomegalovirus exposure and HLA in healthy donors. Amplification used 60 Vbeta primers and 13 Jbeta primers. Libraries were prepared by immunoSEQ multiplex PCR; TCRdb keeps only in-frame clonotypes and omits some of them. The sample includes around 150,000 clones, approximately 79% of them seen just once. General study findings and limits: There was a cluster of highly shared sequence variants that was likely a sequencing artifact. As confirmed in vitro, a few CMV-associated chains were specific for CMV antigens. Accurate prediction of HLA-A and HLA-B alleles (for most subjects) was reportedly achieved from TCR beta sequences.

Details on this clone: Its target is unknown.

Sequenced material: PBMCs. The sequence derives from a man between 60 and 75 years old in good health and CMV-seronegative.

The DNA for the CDR3 is TGTGCCAGCAGCCAACGGACAGGTGGAGAGACCCAGTACTTC. Protein: CASSQRTGGETQYF. The rearrangement joins TRBV16 to TRBJ2-5; 7 nucleotides agree with TRBD1. This CDR3 spans 14 amino acids. Germline V gene data show CDR1 as KGHSY and CDR2 as FQNENV. V gave up 2 bases and J gave up 4 bases; unmatched junction bases: 4.